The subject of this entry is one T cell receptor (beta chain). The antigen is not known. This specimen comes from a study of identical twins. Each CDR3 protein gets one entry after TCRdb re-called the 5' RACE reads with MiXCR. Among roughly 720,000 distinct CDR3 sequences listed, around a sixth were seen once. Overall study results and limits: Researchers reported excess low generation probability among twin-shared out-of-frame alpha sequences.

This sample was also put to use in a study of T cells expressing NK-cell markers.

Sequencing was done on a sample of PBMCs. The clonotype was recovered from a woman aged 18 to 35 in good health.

Here the CDR3 reads CASNPSYPGGHTQYF. CDR3 sequence (DNA): TGTGCCAGCAACCCCTCTTACCCCGGTGGACATACGCAGTATTTT. The V and J genes are TRBV6-1 and TRBJ2-3; D unresolved. V was pared by 7 bases and J by 7 bases, with 21 bases between. Germline V lookup: CDR1 MNHNS, CDR2 SASEGT. The CDR3 is 15 amino acids.